This T cell receptor (beta chain) originates from a study of T-cell memory formation after mild COVID-19 (dated by TCRdb to the early 2020s). In the study overall: Most TCR sequence clusters were specific to one of the two donors. Two young, previously healthy adult volunteers made up the cohort, one male and one female. In a couple of donors, T-cell clones that expanded and contracted after mild COVID-19 were tracked by sequencing TCRalpha and TCRbeta repertoires over time. The full study reports these points: Some responding clones were detected in pre-infection memory, suggesting pre-existing cross-reactive memory T cells joined the SARS-CoV-2 response. Whether the second-wave clones peaking on day 37 were SARS-CoV-2 specific was not confirmed. Contracting CD4+ clones appeared mostly in the CM and EM memory subsets, whereas CD8+ clones were enriched in EMRA. Clones that contracted from day 15 to 85 showed balanced CD4/CD8 phenotypes, whereas a second wave of clones that expanded from day 15 to 37 leaned towards CD4+. The study covered only a couple of mild cases, and larger cohorts including severe cases with pre-infection samples were considered necessary.

TCRdb lists the instrument as Illumina NovaSeq 6000. TCRalpha and TCRbeta cDNA libraries were built by 5'RACE with constant-segment primers, adding sample barcodes and unique molecular identifiers. RNA was extracted from every sample with Trizol reagent. Libraries were amplified in two PCR steps, with a second sample barcode and Illumina TruSeq adapters added in the second step. Sequencing of libraries was performed on an Illumina NovaSeq with 2 x 150 bp paired-end reads. The paper's data handling went like this. Demultiplexing of reads and collapsing into UMI-guided consensus sequences were performed with migec v1.2.7. Using mixcr v2.1.11, the UMI consensuses were aligned to TRA and TRB V and J templates and assembled into clonotypes. Expanded or contracted clonotypes were those called significant by both edgeR and NoisET, with noise models trained on biological replicates. For edgeR calls, the cutoffs were a false discovery rate-adjusted p below 0.01 and a log2 fold-change threshold of 1. As an exploratory analysis of dynamics, max-normalized trajectories of the 1000 most abundant clonotypes were examined by PCA with hierarchical clustering. Separately sequenced CD4+ and CD8+ repertoires were used to assign the CD4 or CD8 phenotype of responding clones. TCRdb reran the public reads through fastp at Q25 and MiXCR, keeping productive beta chains. Rows with one shared CDR3 protein collapse into an entry with the most common genes and DNA. The V and J calls were not made by the authors but by TCRdb's processing. For this sample there are about 110,000 distinct CDR3 sequences; roughly a sixth appear just once. The ten top clones hold around 5.1% of the sample.

PBMCs were isolated by Ficoll-Paque density gradient centrifugation. In its sample, this clonotype was seen a few times. No cognate antigen has been identified for it. Qualities for individual bases were not recorded, and no much larger clone is one base off. The CDR3 runs 13 residues from the cysteine to the phenylalanine. The entry retains the CDR3 DNA only, 39 bases that are in frame from base 1. Trimming removed 6 bases from V and 8 bases from J, leaving 11 bases between the germline ends. The CDR1 and CDR2 encoded by the germline V gene are SGHTA and FQGNSA. Sequencing input: PBMCs or a T cell subset sorted from them (not recorded which). The clonotype was recovered from a man between 18 and 29 years old who had mild COVID-19 (a few samples of this study predate the infection). The sample titles of this study are shuffled in the database, so cell type and time point are left out; the donor was told from shared clones. The sequence joins TRBV7-2 to TRBJ1-6; the D gene remains uncertain. In nucleotides, the sequence is TGTGCCAGCAGTTTTTTGGCGGATTCACCCCTCCACTTT. Its product reads: CASSFLADSPLHF.